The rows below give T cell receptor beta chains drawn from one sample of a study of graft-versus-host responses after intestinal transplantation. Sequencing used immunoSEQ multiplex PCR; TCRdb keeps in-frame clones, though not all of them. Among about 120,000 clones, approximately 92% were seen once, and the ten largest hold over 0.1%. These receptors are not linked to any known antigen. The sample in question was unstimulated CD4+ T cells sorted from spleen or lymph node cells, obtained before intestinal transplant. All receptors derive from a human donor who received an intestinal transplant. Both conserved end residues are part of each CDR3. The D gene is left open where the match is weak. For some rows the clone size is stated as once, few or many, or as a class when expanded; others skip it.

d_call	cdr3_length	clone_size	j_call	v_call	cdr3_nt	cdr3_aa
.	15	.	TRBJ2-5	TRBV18	TGTGCCAGCTCACTTTGGCCCCTGGGGCAAGAGACCCAGTACTTC	CASSLWPLGQETQYF
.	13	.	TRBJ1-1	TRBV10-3	TGCGCCATCAGTGAGGAGAGGAACACTGAAGCTTTCTTT	CAISEERNTEAFF
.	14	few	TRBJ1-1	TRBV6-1	TGTGCCAGCAGCGTTAGGGGGGTTAGCACTGAAGCTTTCTTT	CASSVRGVSTEAFF
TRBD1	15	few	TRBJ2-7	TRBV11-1	TGTGCCAGCAGCCTGGGACAGGGGGTTCGCTACGAGCAGTACTTC	CASSLGQGVRYEQYF
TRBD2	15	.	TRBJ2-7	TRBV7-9	TGTGCCAGCAGCCCCAGACTAGCGGGAGTAGCCGAGCAGTACTTC	CASSPRLAGVAEQYF
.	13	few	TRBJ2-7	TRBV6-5	TGTGCCAGCAGACTAGGGTCCTCTTACGAGCAGTACTTC	CASRLGSSYEQYF
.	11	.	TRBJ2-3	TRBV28	TGTGCCAGTTTCTCGGCAGATACGCAGTATTTT	CASFSADTQYF
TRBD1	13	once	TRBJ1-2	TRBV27	TGTGCCAGCAGTCCTGGGACAGTCTATGGCTACACCTTC	CASSPGTVYGYTF
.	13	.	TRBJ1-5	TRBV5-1	TGCGCCAGCAGCGTGTCAGGGGATCAGCCCCAGCATTTT	CASSVSGDQPQHF
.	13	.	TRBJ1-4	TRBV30	TGTGCCTCCAACACACAGGGTTGGGAAAAACTGTTTTTT	CASNTQGWEKLFF
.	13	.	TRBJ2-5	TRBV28	TGTGCCAGCAGTTTTTTCAGGGCAGAGACCCAGTACTTC	CASSFFRAETQYF
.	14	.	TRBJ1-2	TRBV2	TGTGCCAGCAGTGTAACGGACAGAAACTATGGCTACACCTTC	CASSVTDRNYGYTF
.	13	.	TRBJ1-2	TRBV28	TGTGCCAGCAGTTTAAAGAGTGCCTATGGCTACACCTTC	CASSLKSAYGYTF
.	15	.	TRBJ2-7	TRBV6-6	TGTGCCAGCAGTTACTCGACCCCAGGCAACTACGAGCAGTACTTC	CASSYSTPGNYEQYF
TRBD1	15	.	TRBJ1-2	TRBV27	TGTGCCAGCGGATTTTACCGGGACAGGAACTATGGCTACACCTTC	CASGFYRDRNYGYTF
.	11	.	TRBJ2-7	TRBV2	TGTGCCAGCACTATCTCCTACGAGCAGTACTTC	CASTISYEQYF
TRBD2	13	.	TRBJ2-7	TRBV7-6	TGTGCCAGCAGCTCCCTCAGCGGGGGGGAGCAGTACTTC	CASSSLSGGEQYF
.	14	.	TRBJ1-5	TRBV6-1	TGTGCCAGCAGTGCAACCGGGACTTCGTTACCCCAGCATTTT	CASSATGTSLPQHF
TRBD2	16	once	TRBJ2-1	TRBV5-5	TGTGCCAGCAGCTTCAGCGGCGGGAGAGTCCTCAATGAGCAGTTCTTC	CASSFSGGRVLNEQFF
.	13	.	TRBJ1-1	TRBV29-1	TGCAGCGTTGATGAGGGGGGGGACACTGAAGCTTTCTTT	CSVDEGGDTEAFF
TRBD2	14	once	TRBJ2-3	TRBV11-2	TGTGCCAGCAGCTTGGGACTAGCAACAGATACGCAGTATTTT	CASSLGLATDTQYF
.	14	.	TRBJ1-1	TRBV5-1	TGCGCCAGCAGCTTGGACAGGGCGGTCACTGAAGCTTTCTTT	CASSLDRAVTEAFF
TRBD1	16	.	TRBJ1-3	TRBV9	TGTGCCAGCAGCCAAAGGACAGGGGACTCTGGAAACACCATATATTTT	CASSQRTGDSGNTIYF
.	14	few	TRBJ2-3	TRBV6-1	TGTGCCAGCAAGGGTCAGCGGGTCGGGGATACGCAGTATTTT	CASKGQRVGDTQYF
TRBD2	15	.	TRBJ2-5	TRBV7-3	TGTGCCAGCAGCTTGACTAGCGGGATAGGGGAGACCCAGTACTTC	CASSLTSGIGETQYF
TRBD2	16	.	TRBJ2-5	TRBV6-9	TGTGCCAGCAGCCCCCCCGTGGCGGGAGTCCAAGAGACCCAGTACTTC	CASSPPVAGVQETQYF
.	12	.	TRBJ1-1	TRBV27	TGTGCCAGCAGTTTTATAGGTCGGCAAGCTTTCTTT	CASSFIGRQAFF
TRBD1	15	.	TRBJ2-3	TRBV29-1	TGCAGCGTTGAGGGACAGTTCTCAGGCACAGATACGCAGTATTTT	CSVEGQFSGTDTQYF
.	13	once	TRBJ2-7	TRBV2	TGTGCCAGCAGGCAGGGGAGCAATTACGAGCAGTACTTC	CASRQGSNYEQYF
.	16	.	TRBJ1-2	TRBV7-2	TGTGCCAGCAGCTTGCTGGTGGGTCGGTCGGCGGGAGGCTACACCTTC	CASSLLVGRSAGGYTF
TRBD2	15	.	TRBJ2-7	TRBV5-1	TGCGCCAGCAGCGCCGGGACTAGCGGGAGATCCGAGCAGTACTTC	CASSAGTSGRSEQYF
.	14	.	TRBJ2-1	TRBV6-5	TGTGCCAGCAGTTACGGGGGCCAATACAATGAGCAGTTCTTC	CASSYGGQYNEQFF
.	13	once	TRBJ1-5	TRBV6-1	TGTGCCAGCAGTGTACGGCACCCTCAGCCCCAGCATTTT	CASSVRHPQPQHF
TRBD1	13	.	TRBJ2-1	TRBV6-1	TGTGCCAGCAGTCCCCTGGGACAGAGTGAGCAGTTCTTC	CASSPLGQSEQFF
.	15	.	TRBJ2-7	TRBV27	TGTGCCAGCAGTTTATTCGCGGCCGGCTCCTACGAGCAGTACTTC	CASSLFAAGSYEQYF
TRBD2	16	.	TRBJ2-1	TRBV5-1	TGCGCCAGCAGCTTAGGCGCGGGAGTCTATTACAATGAGCAGTTCTTC	CASSLGAGVYYNEQFF
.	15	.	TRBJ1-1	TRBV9	TGTGCCAGCAGCGTAGGGGGACCCCTGAACACTGAAGCTTTCTTT	CASSVGGPLNTEAFF
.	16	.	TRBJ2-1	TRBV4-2	TGTGCCAGCAGCCAAGCGAAGGGGGGCGAGTACAATGAGCAGTTCTTC	CASSQAKGGEYNEQFF
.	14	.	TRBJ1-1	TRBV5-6	TGTGCCAGCAGCCCCGGTCGGGGGAACACTGAAGCTTTCTTT	CASSPGRGNTEAFF
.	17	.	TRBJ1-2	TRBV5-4	TGTGCCAGCAGCTCCGCCGAGGGGTACTCCACTAACTATGGCTACACCTTC	CASSSAEGYSTNYGYTF
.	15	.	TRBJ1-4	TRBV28	TGTGCCAGCAGTTATGGGGGGGCAGGGAACGAAAAACTGTTTTTT	CASSYGGAGNEKLFF